This T cell receptor beta chain was captured by sequencing in a study of glioma-infiltrating T cells (dated by TCRdb to about 2016). Study-wide context: Low-grade gliomas were WHO grade II oligodendrogliomas or astrocytomas, and glioblastomas were WHO grade IV tumors sampled at initial rather than recurrent diagnosis. Before surgery, glioma patients were given dexamethasone for six or fewer days. Blood libraries targeted about 4- to 10-fold sequencing coverage of 920,000 or so peripheral T cells. TCR alpha- and beta-chain repertoires were sequenced from glioma tissue, non-neoplastic brain tissue and matched peripheral blood mononuclear cells. To gauge divergence between tissue and blood T-cell populations, every tissue-infiltrating repertoire was compared against the peripheral blood repertoire from the same patient. The paired cohort was made up of three low-grade glioma patients, 8 or 9 primary glioblastoma patients and three non-glioma patients who contributed non-neoplastic brain tissue.

Note on this clonotype: Its antigen target is currently unknown. Per-nucleotide qualities are absent, and no much larger clonotype sits a single base away.

Immediately after resection, surgical brain or tumor specimens were cryofrozen in liquid nitrogen, with peripheral blood cells collected concurrently. Broader findings and caveats from the paper: Patients with low tissue-blood divergence were marked by a signature set of shared blood CDR3 motifs, and this signature set was depleted in highly divergent patients. Tissue and blood shared very few CDR3 sequences, a result attributed to high CDR3 diversity and limited sampling. Small numbers underpinned the group comparisons: eight glioblastoma patients, three low-grade glioma patients and three non-neoplastic patients. VJ-independent divergence between tissue and blood was below expectation in non-neoplastic patients but above expectation in all gliomas, especially low-grade gliomas.

The iRepertoire nested amplicon-rescue multiplex PCR (arm-PCR) platform was used to amplify TCR alpha and beta CDR3 regions from RNA. One-step reverse transcription and amplification used about 90-400 ng of tissue mRNA or PBMC total RNA as input. After bead purification, a secondary multiplex PCR added Illumina adapters, and libraries were gel-purified between 200 and 400 bp. Libraries carried internal 6-nucleotide barcodes used for demultiplexing. The libraries were sequenced on an Illumina MiSeq using 2x220 or 2x250 nucleotide paired-end reads. The authors processed their data as follows. FLASH 1.2.11 was used to merge paired reads, and BWA-MEM then aligned the reads to the GRCh37 human genome before TRA and TRB reads were extracted. For V and J assignment, an IMGT-derived reference of cassette sequences and CDR3 motifs that included pseudogenes was used. Reads were translated in three frames, and productive CDR3s were defined by a C…FGXG motif without stop codons. Clonotypes were defined as unique combinations of V-J cassette pair and CDR3 amino acid sequence. Reads were filtered by Hamming distance, with the threshold set by the sequence error rate of each sample in mapped regions. TCRdb reprocessing: public reads trimmed at Q25 with fastp, clones called with MiXCR, in-frame beta chains kept. Identical CDR3 protein sequences are pooled into one entry, listed with their most common genes and DNA. The V and J calls reflect TCRdb's pipeline rather than the authors' work. The sample records about 410,000 distinct CDR3 sequences, around 38% of which are singletons. Of the sample, around 13% falls within the top ten clones.

The V and J ends are trimmed by 5 bases and 2 bases, leaving 15 bases between them. Looking up the germline V gene (reference sequence) yields CDR1 MNHEY and CDR2 SMNVEV. There are 15 amino acids in the CDR3, from cysteine to phenylalanine inclusive. Only CDR3 DNA remains: 45 bases, in frame from the first base. The specimen sequenced was glioma tissue, nonneoplastic brain tissue, or PBMCs (not recorded which). The sequence was obtained from a human donor with low-grade glioma or glioblastoma, undergoing nonglioma brain surgery, or in good health (not recorded which). The rearranged chain carries TRBV27 and TRBJ1-2, with no reliable assignment of the D segment. The bases read TGTGCCAGCAGTCCCCGGGCCGGGTGGAACTATGGCTACACCTTC. It codes for CASSPRAGWNYGYTF.